These 29 T cell receptor beta chains were all obtained from the same sample, sequenced in a study of PD-L1 blockade in urothelial cancer (dated by TCRdb to 2015 to 2018). Preparation of the library involved the immunoSEQ multiplex PCR assay. Here the immuneACCESS table is served through TCRdb, limited to in-frame sequences with V and J called. Missing clones are a known gap in these copies; in checked studies unresolved V genes cover under half, and the rest lacks a known reason. This sample has under 100,000 clones in its table, and 90% of those were observed once. The biggest ten clones account for 1.6% of the sample. The sample's time point label, in plain terms: pretreatment peripheral blood. This specimen consisted of PBMCs, obtained around atezolizumab (anti-PD-L1) treatment. These receptors were collected from a man in his 60s with urothelial cancer.

The chain is built from TRBV10-2 and TRBJ2-5; a weak D match, TRBD2 (5 bases). CDR3 length: 14 residues. Germline V gene data show CDR1 as WSHSY and CDR2 as SAAADI. With 6 bases removed from V and 3 bases from J, the gap between germline ends came to 14 bases. The chain's CDR3 is CASSRRRTEETQYF. In nucleotides, the CDR3 is TGCGCCAGCAGCCGAAGGCGGACTGAAGAGACCCAGTACTTC.

This clone has only a few counts. J is TRBJ1-6 and V is TRBV4-2, with D uncertain. Germline V gives CDR1 LGHNA, CDR2 YNFKEQ. The CDR3 has 16 residues. Trimming took off 0 bases at V and 10 bases at J, with 16 bases between the two ends. CDR3: CASSQDPGSQRSPLHF. CDR3 coding DNA: TGTGCCAGCAGCCAAGATCCGGGGTCACAGCGCTCACCCCTCCACTTT.

Written as DNA, the CDR3 is TGTGCCACCAGCAGAGCCACTGGGGCCAACGTCCTGACTTTC. Its protein product is CATSRATGANVLTF. J is TRBJ2-6 and V is TRBV15; D is undetermined. V dropped 1 base and J dropped 2 bases, with 3 bases sitting between them. CDR3 length: 14 amino acids. Germline values: CDR1 LNHNV, CDR2 YYDKDF (reference sequence).

This chain uses TRBV7-2 with TRBJ2-2; TRBD2 matches 9 bases. J gave up 3 bases and V 5 bases, and 7 bases lay outside the gene matches. Germline CDR1 and CDR2: SGHTA and FQGNSA. There are 16 residues in the CDR3. The CDR3 region has the DNA TGTGCCAGCAGCCTAGGGACTAGCCAGTACACCGGGGAGCTGTTTTTT. Translated: CASSLGTSQYTGELFF. The full variable domain, rest sourced from reference TRBV7-2 and TRBJ2-2, is GAGVSQSPSNKVTEKGKDVELRCDPISGHTALYWYRQSLGQGLEFLIYFQGNSAPDKSGLPSDRFSAERTGGSVSTLTIQRTQQEDSAVYLCASSLGTSQYTGELFFGEGSRLTVL.

This clone came up a few times. This sequence joins TRBV28 and TRBJ1-1; the D gene is possibly TRBD1 (5 bases). V was shortened by 3 bases and J by 10 bases, with 15 bases between the two germline ends. Per the germline V gene, CDR1 is MDHEN and CDR2 is SYDVKM. The CDR3 totals 13 residues. DNA for the CDR3: TGTGCCAGCAGTTTCGGTACCCCCGGGGGAGCTTTCTTT. Its protein product is CASSFGTPGGAFF.

The genes are TRBV2 and TRBJ2-7; D ambiguous. The V gene's germline CDR1 is SNHLY and CDR2 FYNNEI. The CDR3 totals 12 residues. V gave up 5 bases and J gave up 3 bases, with 8 bases separating them. The CDR3 DNA is TGTGCCAGCAGTCCTGCAGACTACGAGCAGTACTTC. It translates to CASSPADYEQYF.

The rearrangement uses TRBV4-1 and TRBJ2-4; the match to TRBD2 covers 8 bases. There are 17 residues in the CDR3. J was trimmed by 3 bases and V by 4 bases; bases with no gene match: 11. Germline values: CDR1 MGHRA, CDR2 YSYEKL. The DNA for the CDR3 is TGCGCCAGCAGCCTTCAGGCCGGGGGGGCGAACAAAAACATTCAGTACTTC. Translated, it gives CASSLQAGGANKNIQYF.

In the case of this clone: Other DNA sequences in the sample encode the same CDR3. The chain's CDR3 is CASSQDGQGFEQYF. In DNA, the CDR3 is TGTGCCAGCAGCCAAGATGGACAGGGATTCGAGCAGTACTTC. The chain has TRBV4-2 and TRBJ2-7; 8 nucleotides align to TRBD1. The germline V gene encodes CDR1 LGHNA and CDR2 YNFKEQ. The CDR3 runs 14 residues. The J segment lost 6 bases and the V segment lost 0 bases, leaving 4 bases of the junction unmatched.

The CDR3 bases are TGTGCCAGCAGTCTAGCGGGAGGCCAGTACAATGAGCAGTTCTTC. It specifies CASSLAGGQYNEQFF. The chain recombines TRBV28 with TRBJ2-1, with 11 bases identical to TRBD2. The CDR3 loop spans 15 amino acids. CDR1 MDHEN and CDR2 SYDVKM come from the germline V gene. After removal of 5 bases from V and 4 bases from J, the junction contained 4 bases not matched to a gene.

The chain combines TRBV25-1 with TRBJ2-3, with TRBD2 identical over 14 bases. CDR1 is MGHDK and CDR2 is SYGVNS in the germline V gene. The CDR3 contains 17 residues. The J segment lost 9 bases and the V segment lost 4 bases, leaving 12 bases of the junction unmatched. The DNA for the CDR3 is TGTGCCAGCAGTGCTTCGGGACTAGCGGGGGCCCGGGGGACGCAGTATTTT. Translated: CASSASGLAGARGTQYF.

The chain employs TRBV30 and TRBJ2-7, with 8 bases fitting TRBD2. Germline V CDR1 and CDR2: GTSNPN, SVGIG (reference sequence). The CDR3 totals 14 residues. With V trimmed by 0 bases and J by 3 bases, 4 bases remained unmatched. CDR3 sequence (DNA): TGTGCCTGGAGTGTAAGCGGGGGAATCTACGAGCAGTACTTC. Translation gives CAWSVSGGIYEQYF.

The chain employs TRBV15 and TRBJ1-2; weak D call: TRBD1 (5 bases). V lost 8 bases, J lost 11 bases, and 15 bases lay in between. The CDR3 runs 11 residues. Germline V CDR1 and CDR2: LNHNV, YYDKDF (reference sequence). CDR3 bases: TGTGCCACCTTACCGACAGCGATTTACACCTTC. Its translation: CATLPTAIYTF.

This rearrangement joins TRBV7-2 to TRBJ2-2; 7 nucleotides agree with TRBD2. Germline-derived CDR1 and CDR2 are SGHTA and FQGNSA. This CDR3 is 16 amino acids long. V lost 5 bases, J lost 3 bases, and 9 bases stayed unmatched. The CDR3 region has the DNA TGTGCCAGCAGCAAGTTGGCTAGCGGCTACACCGGGGAGCTGTTTTTT. It specifies CASSKLASGYTGELFF.

This rearrangement joins TRBV11-1 to TRBJ2-7, with 11 positions matching TRBD2. Trimming at V came to 4 bases and at J to 3 bases, leaving 5 bases not matched to a gene. CDR1 SGHAT and CDR2 FQDESV come from the germline V gene (reference sequence). The length of the CDR3 is 15 residues. In DNA, the CDR3 is TGTGCCAGCAGCTCGAGACTAGCGGGATACTACGAGCAGTACTTC. It specifies CASSSRLAGYYEQYF.

The gene calls are TRBV6-6 and TRBJ2-2, with TRBD1 as a possible D gene (6 bases). From germline, CDR1 is MNHNY and CDR2 SVGAGI (reference sequence). The CDR3 loop spans 16 amino acids. V was shortened by 0 bases and J by 6 bases, with 14 bases between the two germline ends. This CDR3 reads CASSYSLGTLAGELFF. The CDR3 bases are TGTGCCAGCAGTTACTCGTTAGGGACATTGGCCGGGGAGCTGTTTTTT.

The CDR3 sequence: CASSARMGQGAGETQYF. DNA of the CDR3: TGTGCCAGCAGCGCACGGATGGGACAGGGGGCCGGTGAGACCCAGTACTTC. This chain links TRBV9 with TRBJ2-5; 12 nucleotides agree with TRBD1. The germline V gene encodes CDR1 SGDLS and CDR2 YYNGEE. This CDR3 spans 17 amino acids. Trimming at V came to 3 bases and at J to 5 bases, leaving 11 bases not matched to a gene.

The genes are TRBV29-1 and TRBJ1-5; 8 bases align to TRBD1. The V and J ends lost 8 bases and 3 bases, in that order; junction bases with no gene match: 12. Per the germline V gene, CDR1 is SQVTM and CDR2 is ANQGSEA. The CDR3 has 15 amino acids. The CDR3 region is CSITTGAGDNQPQHF. CDR3 nucleotides: TGCAGCATTACGACAGGGGCGGGTGACAATCAGCCCCAGCATTTT.

The V call is TRBV2, the J call TRBJ1-1, with D possibly TRBD1 on 5 matching bases. Trimming removed 4 bases from V and 5 bases from J, with 14 bases in between. This CDR3 comprises 14 residues. In germline, CDR1 is SNHLY, CDR2 FYNNEI. The CDR3 region has the DNA TGTGCCAGCAGTGTGACAGACGGGGGGACTGAAGCTTTCTTT. This encodes CASSVTDGGTEAFF.

The chain is built from TRBV7-2 and TRBJ2-5; the match to TRBD2 covers 8 bases. The germline V gene encodes CDR1 SGHTA and CDR2 FQGNSA. J gave up 3 bases and V 3 bases, and 3 bases lay outside the gene matches. CDR3 length: 14 amino acids. The CDR3 region is CASSFGAGEETQYF. CDR3 nucleotide sequence: TGTGCCAGCAGCTTTGGAGCGGGGGAAGAGACCCAGTACTTC.

The chain joins TRBV7-2 to TRBJ2-2, with TRBD1 matching 8 bases. The V and J ends lost 3 bases and 4 bases, in that order; junction bases with no gene match: 4. The CDR3 length is 15 residues. CDR1 is SGHTA, CDR2 FQGNSA, per germline. CDR3 protein: CASSFQGAITGELFF. The CDR3 DNA sequence: TGTGCCAGCAGCTTTCAGGGGGCGATCACCGGGGAGCTGTTTTTT.

Details on this clone: At one of its ends the junction is not consistent with the germline gene, which may arise from a read error. In the same sample, other DNA sequences code for this CDR3. This chain links TRBV4-1 with TRBJ2-3; D unresolved. Germline assignment: CDR1 MGHRA and CDR2 YSYEKL. The CDR3 has 14 residues. The CDR3 loop is CASSQVGSTDTQYF. The CDR3 DNA reads as TGCGCCAGTAGCCAAGTTGGCAGCACAGATACGCAGTATTTT.

The chain carries TRBV7-2 and TRBJ2-2; no clear D gene. V was trimmed by 5 bases and J by 0 bases, leaving 10 bases between them. Germline V gene lookup returns CDR1 SGHTA and CDR2 FQGNSA. This CDR3 has 15 residues. The CDR3 loop reads CASSPFPANTGELFF. Here the CDR3 DNA reads TGTGCCAGCAGCCCTTTTCCCGCGAACACCGGGGAGCTGTTTTTT.

This chain links TRBV27 with TRBJ1-2; D perhaps matches TRBD1 (5 bases). CDR3 size: 14 residues. Germline V gives CDR1 MNHEY, CDR2 SMNVEV (reference sequence). Trimming left V 3 bases short and J 0 bases short, with 8 bases between. The CDR3 DNA reads as TGTGCCAGCAGTTTGCAGGGATCTAACTATGGCTACACCTTC. Protein: CASSLQGSNYGYTF.

The J gene is TRBJ2-3, the V gene TRBV7-2, with a possible D match to TRBD2 (6 bases). Germline-derived CDR1 and CDR2 are SGHTA and FQGNSA. Trimming stripped 1 base from V and 6 bases from J, with 11 bases between. This CDR3 region has 14 residues. CDR3 sequence: CASSLDPSADTQYF. The CDR3 DNA follows: TGTGCCAGCAGCTTAGACCCTAGCGCCGATACGCAGTATTTT.

The chain carries TRBV5-1 and TRBJ1-2; 8 nucleotides align to TRBD1. V shed 0 bases, J shed 0 bases, and the junction held 7 bases outside the gene matches. The CDR3 loop spans 17 amino acids. Germline-derived CDR1 and CDR2 are SGHRS and YFSETQ. The CDR3 here is CASSLGGTGQANYGYTF. Here the CDR3 DNA reads TGCGCCAGCAGCTTGGGGGGGACAGGTCAAGCTAACTATGGCTACACCTTC.

This clone was detected a few times. The chain links TRBV2 to TRBJ2-1; 8 bases match TRBD2. Germline CDR1 reads SNHLY; CDR2 reads FYNNEI. The CDR3 sequence is 13 residues long. With 11 bases clipped from V and 10 bases from J, the junction kept 13 bases outside the gene matches. The CDR3 reads CAGRDSLAGEQFF. CDR3 nucleotides: TGTGCCGGGAGGGATAGTTTAGCGGGAGAGCAGTTCTTC.

The genes are TRBV6-1 and TRBJ2-7, with unresolved D. Germline CDR1 is MNHNS and CDR2 is SASEGT. CDR3 length equals 13 residues. Trimming took off 2 bases at V and 0 bases at J, with 5 bases between the two ends. The CDR3 nucleotides are TGTGCCAGCAGTGAATACGGCTCCTACGAGCAGTACTTC. The encoded protein is CASSEYGSYEQYF.

The chain joins TRBV7-9 to TRBJ2-2; TRBD1 matches 7 bases. Germline trimming cut 6 bases from V and 5 bases from J; bases unmatched to any gene: 6. Germline CDR1 reads SEHNR; CDR2 reads FQNEAQ (reference sequence). This CDR3 contains 14 residues. CDR3 nucleotides: TGTGCCAGCAGACGAACAGGGGAAACCGGGGAGCTGTTTTTT. As protein: CASRRTGETGELFF.

The V and J genes are TRBV7-2 and TRBJ2-5; TRBD2 matches at 14 bases. The germline V gene encodes CDR1 SGHTA and CDR2 FQGNSA. The CDR3 consists of 18 residues. V dropped 4 bases and J dropped 2; count of bases not matched to a gene: 9. DNA for the CDR3: TGTGCCAGCAGCTGGGGACTAGCGGGGGCGACCGGGCAAGAGACCCAGTACTTC. It translates to CASSWGLAGATGQETQYF.